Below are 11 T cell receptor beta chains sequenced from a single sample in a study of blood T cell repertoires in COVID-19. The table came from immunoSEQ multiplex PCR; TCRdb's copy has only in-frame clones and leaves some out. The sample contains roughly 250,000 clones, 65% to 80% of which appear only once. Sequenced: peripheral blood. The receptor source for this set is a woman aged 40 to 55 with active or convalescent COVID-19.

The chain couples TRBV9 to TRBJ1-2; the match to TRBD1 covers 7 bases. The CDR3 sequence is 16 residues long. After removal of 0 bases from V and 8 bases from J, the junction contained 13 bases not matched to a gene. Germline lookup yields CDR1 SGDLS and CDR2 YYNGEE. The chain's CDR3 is CASSVGPQQGPGGYTF. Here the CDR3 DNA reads TGTGCCAGCAGCGTAGGACCCCAACAGGGGCCGGGGGGCTACACCTTC.

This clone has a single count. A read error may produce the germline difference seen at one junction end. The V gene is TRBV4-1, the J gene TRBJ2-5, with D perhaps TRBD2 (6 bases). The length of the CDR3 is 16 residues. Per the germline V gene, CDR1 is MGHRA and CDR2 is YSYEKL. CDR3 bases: TGCGCCAGCAGACAAGGGACGGGGGATAACCAAGAGACCCAGTACTTC. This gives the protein CASRQGTGDNQETQYF.

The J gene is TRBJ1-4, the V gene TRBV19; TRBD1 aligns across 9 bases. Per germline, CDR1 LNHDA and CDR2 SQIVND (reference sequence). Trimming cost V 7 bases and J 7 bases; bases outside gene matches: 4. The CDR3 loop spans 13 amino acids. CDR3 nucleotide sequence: TGTGCCAGTAACACAGGGGGCTCTGAAAAACTGTTTTTT. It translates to CASNTGGSEKLFF.

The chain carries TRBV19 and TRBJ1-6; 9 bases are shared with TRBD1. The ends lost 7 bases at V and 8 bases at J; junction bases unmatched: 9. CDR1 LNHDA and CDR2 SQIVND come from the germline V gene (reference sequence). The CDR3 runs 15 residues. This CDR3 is CASMTPGQGYSPLHF. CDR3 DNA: TGTGCCAGTATGACTCCGGGACAGGGTTATTCACCCCTCCACTTT.

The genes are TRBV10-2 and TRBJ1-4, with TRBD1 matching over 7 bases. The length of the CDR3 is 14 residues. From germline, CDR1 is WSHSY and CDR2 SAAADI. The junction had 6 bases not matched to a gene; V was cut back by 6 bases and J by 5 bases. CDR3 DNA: TGCGCCAGCAGCACTGACAGGGTAAATGAAAAACTGTTTTTT. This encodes CASSTDRVNEKLFF.

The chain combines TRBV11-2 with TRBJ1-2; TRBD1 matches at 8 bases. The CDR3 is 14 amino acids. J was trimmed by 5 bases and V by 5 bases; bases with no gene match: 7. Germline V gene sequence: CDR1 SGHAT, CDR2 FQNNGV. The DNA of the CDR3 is TGTGCCAGCAGCCCAGGACAGGGCCATTATGGCTACACCTTC. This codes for CASSPGQGHYGYTF.

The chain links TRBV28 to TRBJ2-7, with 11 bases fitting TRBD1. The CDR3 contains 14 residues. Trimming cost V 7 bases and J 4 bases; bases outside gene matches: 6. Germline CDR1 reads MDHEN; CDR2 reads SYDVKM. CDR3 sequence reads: CASTRTGGAYEQYV. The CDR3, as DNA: TGTGCCAGCACCAGGACAGGGGGCGCTTACGAGCAGTACGTC.

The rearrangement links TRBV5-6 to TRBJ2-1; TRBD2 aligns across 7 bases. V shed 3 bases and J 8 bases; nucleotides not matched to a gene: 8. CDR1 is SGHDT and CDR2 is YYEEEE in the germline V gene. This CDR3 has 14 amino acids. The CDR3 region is CASSSLTSTDEQFF. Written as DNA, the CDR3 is TGTGCCAGCAGCTCTTTGACTAGCACGGATGAGCAGTTCTTC.

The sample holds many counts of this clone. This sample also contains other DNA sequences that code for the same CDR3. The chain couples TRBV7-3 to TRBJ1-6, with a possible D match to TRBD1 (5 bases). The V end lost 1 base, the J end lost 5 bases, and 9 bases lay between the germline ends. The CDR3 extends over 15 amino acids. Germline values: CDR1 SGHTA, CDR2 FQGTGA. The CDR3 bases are TGTGCCAGCAGCTTAATGGGGCGAGATAATTCACCCCTCCACTTT. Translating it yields CASSLMGRDNSPLHF.

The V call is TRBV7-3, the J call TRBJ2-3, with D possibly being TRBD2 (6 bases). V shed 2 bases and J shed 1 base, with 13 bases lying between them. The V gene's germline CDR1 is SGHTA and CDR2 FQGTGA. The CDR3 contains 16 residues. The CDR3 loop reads CASSLGGGARTDTQYF. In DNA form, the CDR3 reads TGTGCCAGCAGCTTAGGAGGAGGGGCCCGCACAGATACGCAGTATTTT.

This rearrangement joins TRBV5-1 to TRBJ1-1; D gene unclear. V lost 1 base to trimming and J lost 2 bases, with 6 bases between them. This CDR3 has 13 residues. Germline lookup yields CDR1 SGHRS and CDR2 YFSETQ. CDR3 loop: CASSLSANTEAFF. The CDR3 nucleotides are TGCGCCAGCAGCTTGAGCGCAAACACTGAAGCTTTCTTT.